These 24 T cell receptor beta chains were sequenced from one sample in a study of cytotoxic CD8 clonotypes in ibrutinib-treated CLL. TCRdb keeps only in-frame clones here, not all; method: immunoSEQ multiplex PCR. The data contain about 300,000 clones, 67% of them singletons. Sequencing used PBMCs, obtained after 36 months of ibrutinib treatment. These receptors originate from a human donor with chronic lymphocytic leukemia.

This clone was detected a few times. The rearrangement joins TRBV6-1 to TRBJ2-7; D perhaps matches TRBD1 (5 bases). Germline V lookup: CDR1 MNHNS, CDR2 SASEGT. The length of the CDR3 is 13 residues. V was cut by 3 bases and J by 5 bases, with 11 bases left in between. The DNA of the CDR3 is TGTGCCAGCAGTGAGGTCAGGGTTGACGAGCAGTACTTC. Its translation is CASSEVRVDEQYF.

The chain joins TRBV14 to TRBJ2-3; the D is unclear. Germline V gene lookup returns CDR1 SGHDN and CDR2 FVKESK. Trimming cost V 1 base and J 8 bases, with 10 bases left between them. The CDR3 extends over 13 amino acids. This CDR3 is CASSQVDRATQYF. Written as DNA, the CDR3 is TGTGCCAGCAGCCAAGTCGATAGGGCTACGCAGTATTTT.

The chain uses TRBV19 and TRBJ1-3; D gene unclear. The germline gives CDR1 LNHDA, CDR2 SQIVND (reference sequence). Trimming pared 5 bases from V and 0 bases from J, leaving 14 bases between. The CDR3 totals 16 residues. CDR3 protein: CASSPAEKSSGNTIYF. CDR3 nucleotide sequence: TGTGCCAGTAGTCCCGCGGAAAAGAGCTCTGGAAACACCATATATTTT.

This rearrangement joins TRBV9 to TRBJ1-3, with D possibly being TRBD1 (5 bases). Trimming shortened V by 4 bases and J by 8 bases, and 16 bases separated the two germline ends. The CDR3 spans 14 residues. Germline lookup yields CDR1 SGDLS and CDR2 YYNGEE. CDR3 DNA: TGTGCCAGCAGCCCACAAGGGTGGGGGGACACCATATATTTT. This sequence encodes CASSPQGWGDTIYF.

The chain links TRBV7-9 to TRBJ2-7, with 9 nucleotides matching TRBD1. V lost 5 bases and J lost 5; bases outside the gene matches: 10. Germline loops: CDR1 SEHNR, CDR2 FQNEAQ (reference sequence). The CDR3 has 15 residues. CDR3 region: CASSEGTGNVDEQYF. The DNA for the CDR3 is TGTGCCAGCAGCGAGGGGACAGGGAATGTCGACGAGCAGTACTTC.

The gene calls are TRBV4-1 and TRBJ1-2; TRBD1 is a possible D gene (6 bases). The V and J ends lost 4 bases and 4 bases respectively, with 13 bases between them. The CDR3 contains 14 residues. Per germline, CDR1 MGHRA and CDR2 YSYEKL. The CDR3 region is CASSPPTGAYGYTF. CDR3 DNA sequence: TGCGCCAGCAGCCCCCCCACGGGGGCCTATGGCTACACCTTC.

CDR3 DNA sequence: TGTGCCAGCAGCTTAGACAGGGGGCGCGAGCAGTACTTC. Translating it yields CASSLDRGREQYF. The chain combines TRBV5-6 with TRBJ2-7; 10 bases map to TRBD1. The ends lost 2 bases at V and 6 bases at J; junction bases unmatched: 2. Germline V gene lookup returns CDR1 SGHDT and CDR2 YYEEEE. This CDR3 has 13 residues. Filled out from reference TRBV5-6 and TRBJ2-7, the complete variable domain reads DAGVTQSPTHLIKTRGQQVTLRCSPKSGHDTVSWYQQALGQGPQFIFQYYEEEERQRGNFPDRFSGHQFPNYSSELNVNALLLGDSALYLCASSLDRGREQYFGPGTRLTVT.

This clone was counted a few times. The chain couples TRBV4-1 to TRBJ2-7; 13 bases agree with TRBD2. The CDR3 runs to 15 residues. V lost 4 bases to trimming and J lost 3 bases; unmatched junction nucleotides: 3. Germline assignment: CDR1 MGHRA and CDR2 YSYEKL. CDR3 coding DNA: TGCGCCAGCAGCCTTAGGACTAGCGGGAGCTACGAGCAGTACTTC. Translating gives CASSLRTSGSYEQYF.

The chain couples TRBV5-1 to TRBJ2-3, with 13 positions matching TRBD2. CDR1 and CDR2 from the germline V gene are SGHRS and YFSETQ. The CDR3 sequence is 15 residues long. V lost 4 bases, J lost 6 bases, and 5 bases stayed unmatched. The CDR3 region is CASSRRLAGGDTQYF. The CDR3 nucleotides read TGCGCCAGCAGCCGACGACTAGCGGGGGGCGATACGCAGTATTTT.

CDR3 bases: TGTGCCAGCAGCTCTCAGGGGCTGAACACTGAAGCTTTCTTT. The encoded protein is CASSSQGLNTEAFF. The V gene is TRBV13, the J gene TRBJ1-1; tentatively, D is TRBD1 (6 bases). In germline, CDR1 is PRHDT, CDR2 FYEKMQ (reference sequence). V was pared by 4 bases and J by 0 bases, with 9 bases between. This CDR3 spans 14 amino acids.

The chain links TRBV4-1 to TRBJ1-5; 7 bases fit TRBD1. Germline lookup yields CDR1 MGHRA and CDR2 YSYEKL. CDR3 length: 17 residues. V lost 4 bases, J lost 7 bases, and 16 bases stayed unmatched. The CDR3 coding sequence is TGCGCCAGCAGCCCCCTAACCCTAACAGGGGTCAGACAGCCCCAGCATTTT. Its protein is CASSPLTLTGVRQPQHF.

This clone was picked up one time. The CDR3 here is CASSQGPAGRGSYEQYF. CDR3 nucleotide sequence: TGTGCCAGCAGCCAAGGGCCCGCGGGCCGGGGCTCTTACGAGCAGTACTTC. This sequence joins TRBV14 and TRBJ2-7; D might be TRBD1 or TRBD2, each matching 5 bases. The V end lost 1 base, the J end lost 4 bases, and 20 bases lay between the germline ends. CDR1 and CDR2 from the germline V gene are SGHDN and FVKESK. CDR3 length equals 17 residues.

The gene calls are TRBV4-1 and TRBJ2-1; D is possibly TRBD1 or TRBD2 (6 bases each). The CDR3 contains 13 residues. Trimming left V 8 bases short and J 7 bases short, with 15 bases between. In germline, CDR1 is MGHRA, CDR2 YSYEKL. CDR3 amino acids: CASGGTRRNEQFF. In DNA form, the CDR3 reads TGCGCCAGCGGGGGGACACGACGAAATGAGCAGTTCTTC.

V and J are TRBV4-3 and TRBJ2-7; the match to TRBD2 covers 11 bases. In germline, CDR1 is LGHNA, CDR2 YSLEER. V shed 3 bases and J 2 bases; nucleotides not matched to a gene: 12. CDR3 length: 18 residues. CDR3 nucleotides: TGCGCCAGCAGCCATGGGGCTTTGGGGACTAGCGGTCCCTACGAGCAGTACTTC. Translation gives CASSHGALGTSGPYEQYF.

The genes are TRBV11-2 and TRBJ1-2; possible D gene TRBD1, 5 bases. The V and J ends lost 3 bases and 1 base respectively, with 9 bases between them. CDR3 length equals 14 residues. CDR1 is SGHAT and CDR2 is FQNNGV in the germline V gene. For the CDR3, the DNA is TGTGCCAGCAGCTTTAGGGGCAATAACTATGGCTACACCTTC. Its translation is CASSFRGNNYGYTF.

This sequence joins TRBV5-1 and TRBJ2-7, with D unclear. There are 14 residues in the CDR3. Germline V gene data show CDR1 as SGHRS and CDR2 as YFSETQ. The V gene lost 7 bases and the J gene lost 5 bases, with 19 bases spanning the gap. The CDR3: CASALDPTSDEQYF. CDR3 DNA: TGCGCCAGCGCGCTAGATCCAACCAGCGACGAGCAGTACTTC.

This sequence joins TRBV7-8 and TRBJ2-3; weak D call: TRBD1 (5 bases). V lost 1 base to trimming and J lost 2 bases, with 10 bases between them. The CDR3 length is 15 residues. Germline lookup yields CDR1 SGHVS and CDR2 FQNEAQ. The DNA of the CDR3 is TGTGCCAGCAGCTTAGGTTTAGGGGACACAGATACGCAGTATTTT. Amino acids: CASSLGLGDTDTQYF.

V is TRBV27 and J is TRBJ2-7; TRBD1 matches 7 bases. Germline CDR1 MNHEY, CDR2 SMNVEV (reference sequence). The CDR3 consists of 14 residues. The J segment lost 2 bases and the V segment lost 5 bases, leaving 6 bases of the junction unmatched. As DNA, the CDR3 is TGTGCCAGCAGTCTTTACAGGGGAGCCTACGAGCAGTACTTC. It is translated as CASSLYRGAYEQYF.

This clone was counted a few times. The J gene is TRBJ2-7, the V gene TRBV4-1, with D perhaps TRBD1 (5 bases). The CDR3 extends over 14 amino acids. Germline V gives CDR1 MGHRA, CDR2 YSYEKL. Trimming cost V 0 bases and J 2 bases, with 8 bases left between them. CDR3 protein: CASSQEQVTYEQYF. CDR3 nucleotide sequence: TGCGCCAGCAGCCAAGAACAGGTCACCTACGAGCAGTACTTC.

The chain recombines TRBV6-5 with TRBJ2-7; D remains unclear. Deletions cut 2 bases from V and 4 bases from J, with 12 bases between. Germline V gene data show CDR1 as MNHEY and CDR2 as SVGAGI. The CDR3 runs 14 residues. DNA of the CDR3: TGTGCCAGCAGTTACAGTACCCTCGTTTACGAGCAGTACTTC. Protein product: CASSYSTLVYEQYF.

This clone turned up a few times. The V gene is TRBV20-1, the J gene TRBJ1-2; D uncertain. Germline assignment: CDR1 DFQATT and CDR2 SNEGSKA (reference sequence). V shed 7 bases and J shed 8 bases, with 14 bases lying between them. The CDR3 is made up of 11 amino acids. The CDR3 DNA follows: TGCAGTGGGTCTCACTCGGCGGGCTACACCTTC. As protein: CSGSHSAGYTF.

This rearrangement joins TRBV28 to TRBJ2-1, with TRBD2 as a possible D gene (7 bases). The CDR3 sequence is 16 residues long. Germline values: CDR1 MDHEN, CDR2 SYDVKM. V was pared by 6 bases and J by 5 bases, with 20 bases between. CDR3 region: CASSRPGASGNNEQFF. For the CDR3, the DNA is TGTGCCAGCAGCAGACCAGGGGCTAGCGGAAACAATGAGCAGTTCTTC.

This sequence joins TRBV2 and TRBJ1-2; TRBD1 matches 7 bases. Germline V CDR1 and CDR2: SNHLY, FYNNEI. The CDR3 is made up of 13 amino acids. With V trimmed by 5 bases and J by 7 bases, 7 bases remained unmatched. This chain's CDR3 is CASSKTGPAGYTF. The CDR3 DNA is TGTGCCAGCAGTAAGACAGGGCCCGCTGGCTACACCTTC.

CDR3 DNA: TGTGCCAGCAGCATCCCACCGGGGAACATAAACTATGGCTACACCTTC. Its protein is CASSIPPGNINYGYTF. The chain has TRBV9 and TRBJ1-2; no clear D gene. Per the germline V gene, CDR1 is SGDLS and CDR2 is YYNGEE. V was pared by 4 bases and J by 2 bases, with 18 bases between. The CDR3 extends over 16 amino acids.